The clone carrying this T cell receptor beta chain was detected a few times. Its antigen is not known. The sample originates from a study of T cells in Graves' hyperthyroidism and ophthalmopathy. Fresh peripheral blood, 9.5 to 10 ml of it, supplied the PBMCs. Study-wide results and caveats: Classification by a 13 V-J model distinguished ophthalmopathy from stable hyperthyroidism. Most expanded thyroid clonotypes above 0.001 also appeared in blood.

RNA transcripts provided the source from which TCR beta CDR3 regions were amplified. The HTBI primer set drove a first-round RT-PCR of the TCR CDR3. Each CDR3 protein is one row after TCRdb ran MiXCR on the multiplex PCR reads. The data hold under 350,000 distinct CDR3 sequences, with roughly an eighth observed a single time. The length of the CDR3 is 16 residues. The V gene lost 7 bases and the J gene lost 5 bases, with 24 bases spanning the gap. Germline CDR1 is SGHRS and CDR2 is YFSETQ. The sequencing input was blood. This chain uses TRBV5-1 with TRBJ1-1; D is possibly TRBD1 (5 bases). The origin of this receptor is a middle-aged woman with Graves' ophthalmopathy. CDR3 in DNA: TGCGCCAGCCAAGCGGGGGAGGGATCATGGGAAACTGAAGCTTTCTTT. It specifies CASQAGEGSWETEAFF.